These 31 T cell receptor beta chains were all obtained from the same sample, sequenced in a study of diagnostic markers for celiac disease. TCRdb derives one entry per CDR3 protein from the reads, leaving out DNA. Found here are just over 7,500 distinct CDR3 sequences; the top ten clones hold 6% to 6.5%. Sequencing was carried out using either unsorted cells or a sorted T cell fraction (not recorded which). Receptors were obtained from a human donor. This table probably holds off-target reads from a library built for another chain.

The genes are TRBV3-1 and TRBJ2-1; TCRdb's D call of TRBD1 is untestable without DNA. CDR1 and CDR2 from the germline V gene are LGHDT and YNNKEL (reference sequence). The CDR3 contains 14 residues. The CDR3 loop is CASTHRDSYNEQFF.

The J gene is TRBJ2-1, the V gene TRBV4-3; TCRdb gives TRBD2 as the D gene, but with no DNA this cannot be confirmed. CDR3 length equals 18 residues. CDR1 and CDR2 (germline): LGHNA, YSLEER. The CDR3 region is CASSQDPKAGGTYNEQFF.

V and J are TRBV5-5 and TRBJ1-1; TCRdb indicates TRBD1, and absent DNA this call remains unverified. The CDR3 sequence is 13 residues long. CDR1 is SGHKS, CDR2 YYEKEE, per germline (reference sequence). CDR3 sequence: CASFRGLDTEAFF.

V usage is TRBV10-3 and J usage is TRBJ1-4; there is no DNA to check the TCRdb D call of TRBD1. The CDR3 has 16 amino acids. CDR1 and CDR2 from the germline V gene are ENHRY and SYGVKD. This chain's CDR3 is CAIREQGPATNEKLFF.

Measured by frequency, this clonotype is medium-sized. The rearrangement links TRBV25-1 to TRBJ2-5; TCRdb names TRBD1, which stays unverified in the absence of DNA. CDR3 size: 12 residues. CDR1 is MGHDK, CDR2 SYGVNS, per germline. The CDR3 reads CASLSPGETQYF. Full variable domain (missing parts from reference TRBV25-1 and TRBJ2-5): EADIYQTPRYLVIGTGKKITLECSQTMGHDKMYWYQQDPGMELHLIHYSYGVNSTEKGDLSSESTVSRIRTEHFPLTLESARPSHTSQYLCASLSPGETQYFGPGTRLLVL.

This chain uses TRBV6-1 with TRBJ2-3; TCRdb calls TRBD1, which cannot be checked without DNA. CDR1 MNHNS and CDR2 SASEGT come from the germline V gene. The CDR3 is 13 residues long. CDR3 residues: CASSARVTDTQYF.

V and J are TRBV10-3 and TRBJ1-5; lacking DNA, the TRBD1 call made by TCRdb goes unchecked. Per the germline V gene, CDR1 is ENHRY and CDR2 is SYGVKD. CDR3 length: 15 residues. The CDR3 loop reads CAISGSDRGLQPQHF.

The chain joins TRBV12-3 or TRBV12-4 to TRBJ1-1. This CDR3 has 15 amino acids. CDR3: CASSWGDGGNTEAFF.

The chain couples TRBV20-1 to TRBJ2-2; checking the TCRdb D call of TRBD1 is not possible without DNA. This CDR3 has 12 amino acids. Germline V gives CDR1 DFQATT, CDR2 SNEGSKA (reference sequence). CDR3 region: CSAGRGTGELFF.

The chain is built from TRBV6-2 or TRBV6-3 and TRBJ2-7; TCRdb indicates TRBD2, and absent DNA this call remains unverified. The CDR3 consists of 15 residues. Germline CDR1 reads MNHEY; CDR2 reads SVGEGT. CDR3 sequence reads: CASLDPGLDLYEQYF.

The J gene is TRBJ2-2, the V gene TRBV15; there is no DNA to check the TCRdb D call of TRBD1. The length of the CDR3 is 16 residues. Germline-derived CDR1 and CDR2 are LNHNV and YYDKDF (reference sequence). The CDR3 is CATSISAGAGTGELFF.

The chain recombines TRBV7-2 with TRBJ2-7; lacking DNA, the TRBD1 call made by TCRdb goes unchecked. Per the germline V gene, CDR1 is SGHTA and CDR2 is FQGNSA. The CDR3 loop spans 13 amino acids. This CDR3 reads CASSLRRGYEQYF.

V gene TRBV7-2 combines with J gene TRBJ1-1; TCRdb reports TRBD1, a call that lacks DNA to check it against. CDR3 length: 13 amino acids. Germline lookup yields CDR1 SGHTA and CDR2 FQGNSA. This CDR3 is CASSKPLRQEAFF.

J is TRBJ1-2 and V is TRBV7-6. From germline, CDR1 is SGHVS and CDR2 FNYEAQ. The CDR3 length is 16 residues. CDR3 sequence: CASSLGVRGSNYGYTF. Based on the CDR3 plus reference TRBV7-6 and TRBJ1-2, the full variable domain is GAGVSQSPRYKVTKRGQDVALRCDPISGHVSLYWYRQALGQGPEFLTYFNYEAQQDKSGLPNDRFSAERPEGSISTLTIQRTEQRDSAMYRCASSLGVRGSNYGYTFGSGTRLTVV.

The CDR3 loop reads CASSNQPISTDTQYF. This chain connects TRBV7-2 to TRBJ2-3. Germline V gives CDR1 SGHTA, CDR2 FQGNSA. CDR3 size: 15 residues.

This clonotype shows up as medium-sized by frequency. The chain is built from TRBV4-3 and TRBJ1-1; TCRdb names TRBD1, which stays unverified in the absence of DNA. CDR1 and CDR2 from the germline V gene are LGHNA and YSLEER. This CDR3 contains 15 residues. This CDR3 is CASSLIGATNTEAFF.

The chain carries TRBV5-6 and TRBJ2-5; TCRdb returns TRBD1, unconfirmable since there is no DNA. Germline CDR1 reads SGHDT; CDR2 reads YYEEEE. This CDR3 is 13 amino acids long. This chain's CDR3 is CASSPRLGETQYF.

CDR3 region: CASSLDMTWNTGELFF. This chain links TRBV11-2 with TRBJ2-2. The CDR3 consists of 16 residues. Germline CDR1 SGHAT, CDR2 FQNNGV.

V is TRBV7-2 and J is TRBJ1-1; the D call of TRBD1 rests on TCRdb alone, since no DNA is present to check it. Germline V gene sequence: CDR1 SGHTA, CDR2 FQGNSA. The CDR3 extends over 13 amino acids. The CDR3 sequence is CASSLQTGHEAFF.

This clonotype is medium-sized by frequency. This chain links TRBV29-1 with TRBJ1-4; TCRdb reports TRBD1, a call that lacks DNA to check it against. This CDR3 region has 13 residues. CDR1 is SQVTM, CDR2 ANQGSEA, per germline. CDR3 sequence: CSVSWGPNEKLFF.

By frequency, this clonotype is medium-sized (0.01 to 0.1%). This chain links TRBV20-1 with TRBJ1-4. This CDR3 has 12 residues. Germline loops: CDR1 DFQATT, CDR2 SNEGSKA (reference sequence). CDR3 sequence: CSARASNEKLFF.

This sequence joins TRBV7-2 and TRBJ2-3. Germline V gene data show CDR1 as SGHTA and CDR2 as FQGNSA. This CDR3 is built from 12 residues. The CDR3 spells CASSLQLATQYF.

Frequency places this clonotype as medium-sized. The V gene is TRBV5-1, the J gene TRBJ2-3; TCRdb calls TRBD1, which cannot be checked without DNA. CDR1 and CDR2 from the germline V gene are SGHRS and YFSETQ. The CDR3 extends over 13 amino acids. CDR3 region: CASSWGQGDTQYF.

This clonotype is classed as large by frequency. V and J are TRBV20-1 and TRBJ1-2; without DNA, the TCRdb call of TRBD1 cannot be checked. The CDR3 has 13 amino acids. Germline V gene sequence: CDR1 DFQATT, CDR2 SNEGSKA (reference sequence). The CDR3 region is CSAPRSADYGYTF.

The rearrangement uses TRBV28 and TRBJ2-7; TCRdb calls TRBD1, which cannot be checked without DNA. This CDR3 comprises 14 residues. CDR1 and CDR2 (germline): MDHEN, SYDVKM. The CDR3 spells CASSLGDRVYEQYF.

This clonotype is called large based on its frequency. CDR3 sequence reads: CASRLIRNSPLHF. This chain uses TRBV19 with TRBJ1-6. The CDR3 is 13 residues long. Germline V gene sequence: CDR1 LNHDA, CDR2 SQIVND (reference sequence).

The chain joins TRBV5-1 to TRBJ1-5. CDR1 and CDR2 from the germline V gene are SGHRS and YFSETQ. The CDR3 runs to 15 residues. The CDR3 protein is CASSPMGLSNQPQHF.

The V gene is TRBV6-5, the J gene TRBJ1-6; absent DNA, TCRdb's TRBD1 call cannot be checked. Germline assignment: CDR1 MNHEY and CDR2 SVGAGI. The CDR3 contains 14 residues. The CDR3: CASSYRDRDSPLHF.

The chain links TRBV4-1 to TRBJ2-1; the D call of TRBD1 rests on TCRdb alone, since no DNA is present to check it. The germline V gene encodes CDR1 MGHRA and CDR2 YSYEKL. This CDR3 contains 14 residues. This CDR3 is CASSPVSGYNEQFF.

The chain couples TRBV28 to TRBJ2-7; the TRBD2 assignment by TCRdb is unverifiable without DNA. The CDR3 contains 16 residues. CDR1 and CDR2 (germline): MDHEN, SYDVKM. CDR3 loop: CASSFPRGLARYEQYF.

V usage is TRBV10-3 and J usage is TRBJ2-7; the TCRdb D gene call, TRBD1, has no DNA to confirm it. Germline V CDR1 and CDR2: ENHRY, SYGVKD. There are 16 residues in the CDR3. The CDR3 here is CAIRAQGAGGSYEQYF.